Listed below are T cell receptor beta chains from one sample, sequenced in a study of patients and donors after allogeneic stem cell transplantation. Each CDR3 protein is one row after TCRdb ran MiXCR on the RT-PCR reads. This table holds about 110,000 distinct CDR3 sequences, approximately 40% found once. The sequenced material came from blood, either unsorted or a sorted T cell fraction (not recorded which). Source of these receptors: a human donor who was either an allogeneic HSCT recipient or a stem cell or donor lymphocyte infusion donor (not recorded which). It is not recorded whose cells these are; they may come from a transplant donor. Each CDR3 is given with its conserved first and last residue. A D gene is named only where the DNA matches it firmly. Rows may omit the clone size; those that give it use once, few, many or a size class.

V gene,D gene,J gene,clone size,CDR3 DNA,CDR3 protein
TRBV7-2,NA,TRBJ2-5,NA,TGTGCCAGCAGCGTGCGGGCCCCTCCCTCCCCTCATCCTAAAGAGACCCAGTACTTC,CASSVRAPPSPHPKETQYF
TRBV7-2,NA,TRBJ1-1,NA,TGTGCCAGCAGCTTAGTAGCAGGACTGGGCACTGAAGCTTTCTTT,CASSLVAGLGTEAFF
TRBV7-2,TRBD1,TRBJ1-1,few,TGTGCCAGCAGCGTCGACAGGGGGCGCAGGGCTTTCTTT,CASSVDRGRRAFF
TRBV28,NA,TRBJ1-5,NA,TGTGCCAGCAGTTTACGGACAGCCTCCGTCCATCGGCCCCAGCATTTT,CASSLRTASVHRPQHF
TRBV28,NA,TRBJ2-7,NA,TGTGCCAGCAGCCACTCGCGGGGTGAAGAGCAGTACTTC,CASSHSRGEEQYF
TRBV29-1,NA,TRBJ2-5,few,TGCAGCGTTGCCCCACAAGAGACCCAGTACTTC,CSVAPQETQYF
TRBV24-1,TRBD1,TRBJ2-3,few,TGTGCCACCAGTGTTGCCCGGGACAGGGATCGCACAGATACGCAGTATTTT,CATSVARDRDRTDTQYF
TRBV4-3,NA,TRBJ1-3,few,TGCGCCAGCAGCCCGCAGCTTGTAGAAGCTGGAAACACCATATATTTT,CASSPQLVEAGNTIYF
TRBV20-1,TRBD1,TRBJ1-2,few,TGCAGTGCTAGAGAGGGGACAGGGGGCTCTGGCTACACCTTC,CSAREGTGGSGYTF
TRBV7-8,NA,TRBJ2-5,NA,TGTGCCAGCAGCTTAGGTTTGGGGGAGACCCAGTACTTC,CASSLGLGETQYF
TRBV15,TRBD2,TRBJ2-7,NA,TGTGCCACCAGACTAGCGGGAGGGGCCTACGAGCAGTACTTC,CATRLAGGAYEQYF
TRBV7-9,TRBD1,TRBJ1-2,few,TGTGCCTTAGACAGGGGCCATGGCTACACCTTC,CALDRGHGYTF
TRBV18,NA,TRBJ2-7,NA,TGTGCCAGCTCACCACCGTGGGGGTCCTACGAGCAGTACTTC,CASSPPWGSYEQYF
TRBV18,TRBD1,TRBJ1-5,NA,TGTGCCAGCTCACCAACACAGGGGAAACAGCCCCAGCATTTT,CASSPTQGKQPQHF
TRBV27,NA,TRBJ1-3,NA,TGTGCCAGCAGCCTTGCGTGGGGGGCTGGAAACACCATATATTTT,CASSLAWGAGNTIYF
TRBV27,TRBD2,TRBJ2-7,NA,TGTGCCAGCAGTTTATCGGGTCACCCGGGACTAGCATACGAGCAGTACTTC,CASSLSGHPGLAYEQYF
TRBV12-3/TRBV12-4,NA,TRBJ2-3,few,TGTGCCAGCAGTTTACAAAGCGGCACAGATACGCAGTATTTT,CASSLQSGTDTQYF
TRBV25-1,TRBD2,TRBJ2-1,NA,TGTGCCAGCAGTGAATGGACTAGCGGGAATAAGAGGAATGAGCAGTTCTTC,CASSEWTSGNKRNEQFF
TRBV11-3,NA,TRBJ1-6,few,TGTGCCAGCAGCCAAGGTTCACCCCTCCACTTT,CASSQGSPLHF
TRBV12-3/TRBV12-4,NA,TRBJ2-5,NA,TGTGCCAGCAGTTTTGCGCAGCAAGAGACCCAGTACTTC,CASSFAQQETQYF
TRBV20-1,NA,TRBJ1-3,NA,TGCAGTGCATGGTCTGGAAGCACCATATATTTT,CSAWSGSTIYF
TRBV12-3/TRBV12-4,NA,TRBJ2-5,NA,TGTGCCAGCAGTTTAGGGTTGACAGCCCAAGAGACCCAGTACTTC,CASSLGLTAQETQYF
TRBV20-1,TRBD2,TRBJ2-7,NA,TGCAGTGCTAGAGGCCTTCTAGCGGGAGGTCCCTACGAGCAGTACTTC,CSARGLLAGGPYEQYF
TRBV10-3,NA,TRBJ2-7,NA,TGTGCCATCATGGTAGGACCAAGCTCCTACGAGCAGTACTTC,CAIMVGPSSYEQYF
TRBV7-2,TRBD1,TRBJ1-5,few,TGTGCCAGCAGCCCGGGTACAGGGGGCGTCAATCAGCCCCAGCATTTT,CASSPGTGGVNQPQHF
TRBV12-3/TRBV12-4,NA,TRBJ1-4,NA,TGTGCCAGCAGTTTCGGGGGTGAAAAACTGTTTTTT,CASSFGGEKLFF
TRBV4-3,NA,TRBJ1-2,few,TGCGCCAGCAGCCAAGAAGTGAACGGTTACTATGGCTACACCTTC,CASSQEVNGYYGYTF
TRBV6-6,TRBD1,TRBJ1-5,NA,TGTGCCAGCAGTTTCATGACAGGGGTGGGGGATCAGCCCCAGCATTTT,CASSFMTGVGDQPQHF